What follows is one T cell receptor (beta chain) and its context. This sample stems from a study of blood T cell repertoires in COVID-19. The wider study: The United States, Italy and Spain supplied acute and convalescent COVID-19 samples.

Germline lookup yields CDR1 MDHEN and CDR2 SYDVKM. This CDR3 region has 13 residues. V was clipped by 4 bases and J by 4 bases, with 8 bases between them. In the study's own analysis: Counts of nucleated cells, estimated from reference gene primer amplification, were obtained. The protocol was immunoSEQ multiplex PCR, while the TCRdb copy is restricted to in-frame clones and leaves out a portion. V and J calls and clone size are copied from that table; D and trimming were computed from the DNA. The table shows over 200,000 clones, with roughly 84% occurring only once. Material: peripheral blood. This TCR came from a man between 35 and 55 years old with active or convalescent COVID-19. V and J are TRBV28 and TRBJ2-1; D is unclear. The CDR3 coding sequence is TGTGCCAGCAGTTCCATAACATACAATGAGCAGTTCTTC. Translating gives CASSSITYNEQFF.